These 22 T cell receptor beta chains were sequenced from one sample in a study of blood T cell repertoires in COVID-19. Profiling relied on immunoSEQ multiplex PCR, and the TCRdb table lists in-frame clones only, not all of them. Of roughly 190,000 clones detected, roughly 82% appear once; the ten largest clones hold 6.5% to 9.5%. Input material: peripheral blood. These receptors were obtained from a woman aged 55-75 years with COVID-19, enrolled during active disease.

V gene TRBV19 combines with J gene TRBJ1-2; 8 positions match TRBD1. The trim removed 1 base at V and 4 bases at J, leaving 8 bases unmatched. CDR1 and CDR2 (germline): LNHDA, SQIVND (reference sequence). This CDR3 is built from 16 residues. CDR3 residues: CASSIAVQGASYGYTF. The CDR3 coding sequence is TGTGCCAGTAGTATAGCTGTTCAGGGGGCAAGCTATGGCTACACCTTC.

V is TRBV5-4 and J is TRBJ2-3, with 13 bases aligning to TRBD2. The CDR3 extends over 16 amino acids. Germline assignment: CDR1 SGHNT and CDR2 YYREEE (reference sequence). V lost 4 bases to trimming and J lost 14 bases; unmatched junction nucleotides: 16. The CDR3 sequence is CASSREETSGGMVRYF. The CDR3 coding sequence is TGTGCCAGCAGCCGGGAAGAGACTAGCGGGGGGATGGTTAGGTATTTT.

The V call is TRBV2, the J call TRBJ2-5; 8 bases match TRBD2. From germline, CDR1 is SNHLY and CDR2 FYNNEI. CDR3 length: 15 residues. The V segment lost 7 bases and the J segment 2 bases; nucleotides outside the gene matches: 9. DNA for the CDR3: TGTGCCAGCACTATGAACGGGGGGGAGCAAGAGACCCAGTACTTC. Amino acids: CASTMNGGEQETQYF.

V is TRBV7-2 and J is TRBJ2-3; D is unclear. V was cut by 1 base and J by 3 bases, with 8 bases left in between. The germline CDR1 and CDR2 sequences are SGHTA and FQGNSA. The CDR3 totals 14 residues. DNA for the CDR3: TGTGCCAGCAGCTTAGAGGCGCGGACAGATACGCAGTATTTT. Protein: CASSLEARTDTQYF.

CDR3 residues: CASSLEGTVTQDTQYF. The CDR3 DNA sequence: TGTGCCAGCAGCTTGGAAGGGACAGTTACTCAAGATACGCAGTATTTT. The rearrangement links TRBV5-4 to TRBJ2-3; 7 bases match TRBD1. CDR3 length: 16 residues. Unmatched junction bases numbered 9, after V lost 0 bases and J lost 5 bases. Germline V lookup: CDR1 SGHNT, CDR2 YYREEE (reference sequence).

This clone was seen more than once but under ten times. V and J are TRBV18 and TRBJ2-1, with TRBD1 as a possible D gene (6 bases). Germline V gene sequence: CDR1 KGHSH, CDR2 LQKENI. There are 15 residues in the CDR3. Between the trimmed V and J ends, which lost 3 bases and 4 bases, there was a span of 13 bases. The CDR3 DNA follows: TGTGCCAGCTCACCGATCCCACAGGGATACAATGAGCAGTTCTTC. Residues: CASSPIPQGYNEQFF. The entire variable domain, with the rest obtained from reference TRBV18 and TRBJ2-1, is as follows: NAGVMQNPRHLVRRRGQEARLRCSPMKGHSHVYWYRQLPEEGLKFMVYLQKENIIDESGMPKERFSAEFPKEGPSILRIQQVVRGDSAAYFCASSPIPQGYNEQFFGPGTRLTVL.

The chain carries TRBV11-1 and TRBJ2-3; no firm D call. Germline assignment: CDR1 SGHAT and CDR2 FQDESV (reference sequence). The CDR3 covers 15 residues. V was shortened by 0 bases and J by 4 bases, with 11 bases between the two germline ends. DNA of the CDR3: TGTGCCAGCAGCTTAGCGGGCCGCTCCCCAGATACGCAGTATTTT. This gives the protein CASSLAGRSPDTQYF.

CDR3 amino acids: CASSDSRREPTNEKLFF. In DNA, the CDR3 is TGTGCCAGCAGTGACTCTCGCCGGGAGCCAACTAATGAAAAACTGTTTTTT. The chain is built from TRBV6-4 and TRBJ1-4; no firm D call. The CDR3 runs 17 residues. Between the trimmed V and J ends, which lost 0 bases and 0 bases, there was a span of 11 bases. CDR1 is MRHNA and CDR2 is SNTAGT in the germline V gene.

The chain employs TRBV5-4 and TRBJ1-3, with D maybe TRBD1 (5 bases). In germline, CDR1 is SGHNT, CDR2 YYREEE (reference sequence). Trimming cost V 0 bases and J 0 bases, with 7 bases left between them. This CDR3 comprises 15 residues. DNA of the CDR3: TGTGCCAGCAGCTTGGGACAGAGCTCTGGAAACACCATATATTTT. Its protein is CASSLGQSSGNTIYF. The full variable domain, completed using reference TRBV5-4 and TRBJ1-3, is ETGVTQSPTHLIKTRGQQVTLRCSSQSGHNTVSWYQQALGQGPQFIFQYYREEENGRGNFPPRFSGLQFPNYSSELNVNALELDDSALYLCASSLGQSSGNTIYFGEGSWLTVV.

This sequence joins TRBV5-1 and TRBJ2-1; 9 bases are a match to TRBD1. Germline assignment: CDR1 SGHRS and CDR2 YFSETQ. The CDR3 is 14 amino acids. After removal of 3 bases from V and 6 bases from J, the junction contained 4 bases not matched to a gene. The CDR3 is CASSSPDRGNEQFF. The CDR3 nucleotides read TGCGCCAGCAGCTCCCCGGACAGGGGCAATGAGCAGTTCTTC.

This chain connects TRBV7-2 to TRBJ2-7, with 11 bases fitting TRBD2. Looked up from germline, CDR1 is SGHTA and CDR2 is FQGNSA. V gave up 5 bases and J gave up 5 bases; unmatched junction bases: 8. The CDR3 totals 15 residues. DNA of the CDR3: TGTGCCAGCAGCGCATTAGCGGGAGGGTTCAACGAGCAGTACTTC. It codes for CASSALAGGFNEQYF.

For the CDR3, the DNA is TGTGCCAGCAGCTTAGTACCAGCCTCGGGGACCGGGGAGCTGTTTTTT. Its translation: CASSLVPASGTGELFF. The chain has TRBV7-2 and TRBJ2-2; the D gene is possibly TRBD2 (5 bases). This CDR3 contains 16 residues. Looked up from germline, CDR1 is SGHTA and CDR2 is FQGNSA. V lost 1 base, J lost 5 bases, and 14 bases lay in between.

The genes are TRBV18 and TRBJ1-5; D gene ambiguous. The germline gives CDR1 KGHSH, CDR2 LQKENI. V lost 3 bases and J 5 bases, leaving 11 bases between the germline ends. The CDR3 spans 14 residues. DNA of the CDR3: TGTGCCAGCTCACCTGGAGGGTGGGATCAGCCCCAGCATTTT. Translating it yields CASSPGGWDQPQHF.

This chain connects TRBV27 to TRBJ2-7; tentatively, D is TRBD2 (5 bases). V lost 6 bases and J 5 bases, leaving 17 bases between the germline ends. Germline CDR1 and CDR2: MNHEY and SMNVEV (reference sequence). The CDR3 totals 14 residues. The CDR3 sequence: CASSLRGQVNEQYF. The CDR3 DNA is TGTGCCAGCAGCCTCAGAGGGCAAGTAAACGAGCAGTACTTC.

This sequence joins TRBV27 and TRBJ2-5; a possible D gene is TRBD1 (6 bases). Trimming stripped 3 bases from V and 4 bases from J, with 12 bases between. From germline, CDR1 is MNHEY and CDR2 SMNVEV (reference sequence). The CDR3 has 14 amino acids. CDR3 in DNA: TGTGCCAGCAGTTTTGCAGGGGCCAGAGAGACCCAGTACTTC. It yields the protein CASSFAGARETQYF.

In this sample, this clone turned up once. Other DNA variants within this sample encode the same CDR3. This rearrangement joins TRBV4-1 to TRBJ1-1; D remains ambiguous. The CDR3 runs to 15 residues. CDR1 is MGHRA and CDR2 is YSYEKL in the germline V gene. Deletions cut 3 bases from V and 1 base from J, with 12 bases between. The chain's CDR3 is CASSQEGASNTEAFF. The CDR3 DNA is TGCGCCAGCAGCCAGGAAGGAGCATCGAACACTGAAGCTTTCTTT.

Only one count was recorded for this clone. The chain recombines TRBV20-1 with TRBJ2-2, with 15 bases aligning to TRBD2. CDR1 DFQATT and CDR2 SNEGSKA come from the germline V gene (reference sequence). This CDR3 is built from 17 residues. After removal of 3 bases from V and 6 bases from J, the junction contained 8 bases not matched to a gene. The CDR3 is CSASNARTSGRAGELFF. The CDR3 nucleotides read TGCAGTGCTAGTAATGCTCGGACTAGCGGGAGGGCCGGGGAGCTGTTTTTT.

This chain links TRBV19 with TRBJ1-4; D remains ambiguous. CDR1 is LNHDA, CDR2 SQIVND, per germline (reference sequence). V lost 5 bases and J 3 bases, leaving 13 bases between the germline ends. The CDR3 extends over 15 amino acids. In DNA form, the CDR3 reads TGTGCCAGTAGTTTCGGGGTTCGGGCTAATGAAAAACTGTTTTTT. Translating it yields CASSFGVRANEKLFF.

This clone was seen once. The CDR3 coding sequence is TGTGCCAGCAGCTTTCAGTCGTCTGGCGAGCAGTACTTC. It yields the protein CASSFQSSGEQYF. The chain joins TRBV5-5 to TRBJ2-7; unclear D gene. Trimming took off 2 bases at V and 6 bases at J, with 12 bases between the two ends. In germline, CDR1 is SGHKS, CDR2 YYEKEE (reference sequence). The CDR3 runs 13 residues.

This clone appeared a few times. This chain connects TRBV19 to TRBJ1-5, with D unresolved. Germline lookup yields CDR1 LNHDA and CDR2 SQIVND (reference sequence). This CDR3 is built from 15 residues. V lost 0 bases to trimming and J lost 5 bases, with 11 bases between them. The CDR3: CASSIEIRSDQPQHF. The DNA for the CDR3 is TGTGCCAGTAGTATAGAGATCCGGTCCGATCAGCCCCAGCATTTT.

This chain links TRBV7-2 with TRBJ1-6; 7 nucleotides match TRBD1. Germline V gives CDR1 SGHTA, CDR2 FQGNSA. The CDR3 length is 13 residues. V lost 7 bases, J lost 11 bases, and 8 bases stayed unmatched. The CDR3 reads CASTQGVATPLHF. CDR3 nucleotides: TGTGCCAGCACCCAGGGGGTGGCGACACCCCTCCACTTT.

This sequence joins TRBV7-4 and TRBJ2-7; no clear D gene. Germline lookup yields CDR1 SGHVT and CDR2 SQSDAQ. The V end lost 3 bases, the J end lost 2 bases, and 17 bases lay between the germline ends. This CDR3 has 16 amino acids. Here the CDR3 DNA reads TGTGCCAGCAGCTTGAGGAATTGGCAAGCTCCCTACGAGCAGTACTTC. Its translation: CASSLRNWQAPYEQYF.